This T cell receptor (beta chain) was documented in a study of cytomegalovirus exposure and HLA in healthy donors. Findings and limits, study-wide: There were three CMV-associated chains whose specificity for CMV antigens was confirmed in vitro. Presence/absence results assume similar sequencing depth per donor, which may not hold.

PCR employed 60 Vbeta and 13 Jbeta primers. Repertoires were generated with immunoSEQ multiplex PCR, while TCRdb's copy carries only in-frame clones and drops some. The repertoire holds some 150,000 clones, with about 80% as singletons. About this clone: Its antigen is unknown.

The V segment lost 0 bases and the J segment 0 bases; nucleotides outside the gene matches: 10. Germline V gene lookup returns CDR1 SNHLY and CDR2 FYNNEI. CDR3 size: 18 residues. V usage is TRBV2 and J usage is TRBJ1-1; TRBD1 agrees at 7 bases. The TCR sequence derives from a woman in her 30s in good health and CMV-seronegative. The source material was PBMCs. The CDR3 DNA reads as TGTGCCAGCAGTGAAGCGCGTTCGACAGGGAGGATGAACACTGAAGCTTTCTTT. Amino acids: CASSEARSTGRMNTEAFF.